This entry lists 13 T cell receptor beta chains sequenced from one sample in a study of T cell changes during pregnancy in multiple sclerosis. Profiled with immunoSEQ multiplex PCR; TCRdb holds only in-frame clones, not every one. Of 60,000 or so clones listed, about 87% are singletons. The sequencing sample was made of peripheral blood from another person, used as feeder cells. The receptor set was obtained from a human donor whose cells served as feeder cells for cultures in a pregnancy study.

The chain carries TRBV18 and TRBJ1-6; the D gene is possibly TRBD1 (6 bases). Germline V gene sequence: CDR1 KGHSH, CDR2 LQKENI. V was clipped by 2 bases and J by 10 bases, with 12 bases between them. The CDR3 sequence is 14 residues long. Here the CDR3 reads CASSPEGQGSPLHF. CDR3 DNA: TGTGCCAGCTCACCAGAAGGGCAGGGGTCACCCCTCCACTTT. Together with reference TRBV18 and TRBJ1-6, the CDR3 gives the full variable domain: NAGVMQNPRHLVRRRGQEARLRCSPMKGHSHVYWYRQLPEEGLKFMVYLQKENIIDESGMPKERFSAEFPKEGPSILRIQQVVRGDSAAYFCASSPEGQGSPLHFGNGTRLTVT.

The chain couples TRBV18 to TRBJ2-3; 12 positions match TRBD2. Germline CDR1 reads KGHSH; CDR2 reads LQKENI. The CDR3 runs 16 residues. V lost 1 base, J lost 4 bases, and 3 bases stayed unmatched. CDR3 DNA: TGTGCCAGCTCACCACAGCTAGCGGGAGGGTCAGATACGCAGTATTTT. It translates to CASSPQLAGGSDTQYF.

The gene calls are TRBV27 and TRBJ2-5; no reliable D call. V gave up 4 bases and J gave up 5 bases, with 14 bases separating them. The V gene's germline CDR1 is MNHEY and CDR2 SMNVEV (reference sequence). The CDR3 covers 14 residues. The CDR3 loop reads CASSSQRFRETQYF. Here the CDR3 DNA reads TGTGCCAGCAGTTCTCAGAGATTTAGGGAGACCCAGTACTTC.

CDR3 nucleotides: TGTGCCAGTAGTTTACGACCGGACTCCGGGGAGCTGTTTTTT. Protein product: CASSLRPDSGELFF. V is TRBV19 and J is TRBJ2-2; D may be TRBD2 (5 bases). The V gene lost 5 bases and the J gene lost 6 bases, with 13 bases spanning the gap. The CDR3 loop spans 14 amino acids. CDR1 LNHDA and CDR2 SQIVND come from the germline V gene (reference sequence).

This clone was counted a few times. In DNA, the CDR3 is TGTGCCAGCAGCCAAGAGGCTTCGGGGGAGCAGTACTTC. This codes for CASSQEASGEQYF. The chain couples TRBV14 to TRBJ2-7, with D possibly TRBD2 on 5 matching bases. This CDR3 contains 13 residues. Germline-derived CDR1 and CDR2 are SGHDN and FVKESK. Trimming shortened V by 0 bases and J by 7 bases, and 10 bases separated the two germline ends.

This chain uses TRBV7-9 with TRBJ2-2; TRBD1 aligns across 7 bases. The CDR3 loop spans 16 amino acids. Trimming at V came to 6 bases and at J to 5 bases, leaving 12 bases not matched to a gene. Germline lookup yields CDR1 SEHNR and CDR2 FQNEAQ (reference sequence). CDR3 loop: CASSSDKGAGTGELFF. The CDR3 DNA reads as TGTGCCAGCAGTTCGGACAAGGGGGCAGGTACCGGGGAGCTGTTTTTT.

The chain has TRBV7-3 and TRBJ1-2; TRBD1 is a possible D gene (6 bases). This CDR3 is built from 13 residues. Germline V CDR1 and CDR2: SGHTA, FQGTGA. Between the trimmed V and J ends, which lost 3 bases and 6 bases, there was a span of 11 bases. CDR3 in DNA: TGTGCCAGCAGCTTCTCAGGGGACGATGGCTACACCTTC. Encoded protein: CASSFSGDDGYTF.

The table lists this clone with a few counts. The gene calls are TRBV7-2 and TRBJ2-1; D remains unclear. CDR1 and CDR2 from the germline V gene are SGHTA and FQGNSA. Deletions cut 5 bases from V and 6 bases from J, with 14 bases between. This CDR3 has 14 amino acids. The CDR3 reads CASSPGGLRNEQFF. CDR3 bases: TGTGCCAGCAGCCCAGGCGGCCTCCGCAATGAGCAGTTCTTC.

The CDR3 protein is CASSLNGGAGTDTQYF. The CDR3, as DNA: TGCGCCAGCAGCTTGAATGGTGGAGCAGGAACAGATACGCAGTATTTT. The gene calls are TRBV5-1 and TRBJ2-3; D is uncertain. Deletions cut 1 base from V and 3 bases from J, with 15 bases between. The germline V gene encodes CDR1 SGHRS and CDR2 YFSETQ. There are 16 residues in the CDR3.

This rearrangement joins TRBV4-1 to TRBJ2-3, with D uncertain. V lost 4 bases, J lost 7 bases, and 12 bases lay in between. From germline, CDR1 is MGHRA and CDR2 YSYEKL. The CDR3 loop spans 13 amino acids. In nucleotides, the CDR3 is TGCGCCAGCAGCCCTCTAACTGACTATACGCAGTATTTT. Amino acid sequence: CASSPLTDYTQYF.

V is TRBV7-6 and J is TRBJ2-1; 10 bases match TRBD2. This CDR3 is built from 14 residues. Germline V gene data show CDR1 as SGHVS and CDR2 as FNYEAQ. V dropped 6 bases and J dropped 8; count of bases not matched to a gene: 7. CDR3 loop: CASSPAGTSDEQFF. DNA of the CDR3: TGTGCCAGCAGTCCAGCCGGGACTAGCGATGAGCAGTTCTTC. The whole variable domain, remainder taken from reference TRBV7-6 and TRBJ2-1, is GAGVSQSPRYKVTKRGQDVALRCDPISGHVSLYWYRQALGQGPEFLTYFNYEAQQDKSGLPNDRFSAERPEGSISTLTIQRTEQRDSAMYRCASSPAGTSDEQFFGPGTRLTVL.

The chain combines TRBV9 with TRBJ2-1; the match to TRBD2 covers 8 bases. This CDR3 is built from 16 residues. Germline V gene sequence: CDR1 SGDLS, CDR2 YYNGEE. V dropped 4 bases and J dropped 0; count of bases not matched to a gene: 6. CDR3 bases: TGTGCCAGCAGCCCACTAGCGGCGAGCTCCTACAATGAGCAGTTCTTC. Residues: CASSPLAASSYNEQFF.

The CDR3 DNA sequence: TGTGCCAGCAGCCCGACATTCAGCTCCTACGAGCAGTACTTC. Translating it yields CASSPTFSSYEQYF. The chain links TRBV27 to TRBJ2-7; D unresolved. This CDR3 spans 14 amino acids. The germline V and J ends were trimmed by 6 bases and 0 bases, with 12 bases remaining between them. Germline CDR1 reads MNHEY; CDR2 reads SMNVEV (reference sequence).